Listed here are 9 T cell receptor beta chains from one sample, sequenced in a study of regulatory T cells in long-lasting Graves disease (dated by TCRdb to the early 2020s). Library generation was performed with multiplex PCR. TCRdb records Illumina HiSeq 4000 as the sequencer. CDR3 regions were amplified by Arm-PCR with iRepertoire HTBI primers to construct TCR beta libraries. TCRdb took the public reads, trimmed them with fastp at Q25, ran MiXCR for clone calling and kept in-frame beta chains. Identical CDR3 proteins give one entry, which carries the most common genes and DNA. Counted in this sample were hundreds of thousands of distinct CDR3 sequences; approximately 13% of them appeared once. Together, the top ten hold over 7.5% of the sample. The sample's time point label, in plain terms: newly diagnosed GD, antithyroid drugs for less than 3 months. For both TCR sequencing and RNA sequencing, RNA was extracted from PBMCs using TRIzol.

The sample also formed part of further work on T cells in Graves' hyperthyroidism and ophthalmopathy.

Here the sequenced sample was peripheral blood mononuclear cells (PBMCs), taken at new diagnosis, from a patient treated with antithyroid drugs. The receptors were gathered from a man younger than 45 with Graves disease. Donor details come from another sample of the same person, matched by shared clones.

This clonotype was seen repeatedly, ten times or more. V and J are TRBV6-2 or TRBV6-3 and TRBJ2-1; D gene uncertain. V gave up 3 bases and J gave up 10 bases, with 4 bases separating them. The CDR3 loop spans 10 amino acids. Germline CDR1 MNHEY, CDR2 SVGEGT. The CDR3 reads CASSYREQFF. CDR3 coding DNA: TGTGCCAGCAGTTATAGGGAGCAGTTCTTC.

The chain uses TRBV20-1 and TRBJ2-7, with 7 bases identical to TRBD1. The CDR3 sequence is 14 residues long. J lost 2 bases, V lost 5 bases, and 9 bases had no gene match. Germline V CDR1 and CDR2: DFQATT, SNEGSKA (reference sequence). CDR3 sequence: CSASRPGQAYEQYF. Here the CDR3 DNA reads TGCAGTGCTTCCCGACCTGGACAGGCCTACGAGCAGTACTTC.

Notes on this clonotype: A junction boundary mismatches the germline segment, possibly from a read error. The V and J genes are TRBV15 and TRBJ1-2; D unclear. The CDR3 runs 14 residues. Germline CDR1 LNHNV, CDR2 YYDKDF (reference sequence). This chain's CDR3 is CATSRERGSGGYIF. The DNA for the CDR3 is TGTGCCACCAGCAGAGAGCGAGGGTCGGGTGGCTACATCTTC.

On this clonotype: A read error may explain this, as a much larger clone is one base away. The chain employs TRBV20-1 and TRBJ2-2, with unresolved D. The CDR3 totals 15 residues. Germline lookup yields CDR1 DFQATT and CDR2 SNEGSKA (reference sequence). V shed 2 bases and J shed 3 bases, with 13 bases lying between them. The DNA for the CDR3 is TGCAGTGCTAGATGTTTAATAAAGGACACCGGGGAGCTGTTTTTT. Encoded protein: CSARCLIKDTGELFF.

This clonotype was seen a handful of times. The chain combines TRBV24-1 with TRBJ2-3; D gene unclear. V lost 3 bases, J lost 10 bases, and 10 bases lay in between. The CDR3 runs to 12 residues. Germline V gives CDR1 KGHDR, CDR2 SFDVKD. The CDR3 loop is CATSDPQDSQYF. The CDR3 DNA sequence: TGTGCCACCAGTGATCCCCAGGATTCGCAGTATTTT.

This clonotype came up many times. This rearrangement joins TRBV6-1 to TRBJ1-2; D unclear. There are 17 residues in the CDR3. V was cut by 6 bases and J by 0 bases, with 20 bases left in between. CDR1 is MNHNS and CDR2 is SASEGT in the germline V gene. CDR3 nucleotides: TGTGCCAGCAGCAGAGGGAGAGGCCCTCTAGCTAACTATGGCTACACCTTC. This codes for CASSRGRGPLANYGYTF.

V is TRBV5-6 and J is TRBJ2-5; no clear D gene. CDR1 is SGHDT, CDR2 YYEEEE, per germline. The ends were cut back, 4 bases at V and 7 bases at J, with 14 bases in the middle. This CDR3 is 13 amino acids long. The CDR3 reads CASSGWPPGTQYF. CDR3 sequence (DNA): TGTGCCAGCAGCGGGTGGCCACCAGGGACCCAGTACTTC.

The genes are TRBV19 and TRBJ1-2, with a possible D match to TRBD1 (6 bases). CDR1 and CDR2 (germline): LNHDA, SQIVND (reference sequence). The CDR3 has 14 residues. The V and J ends lost 4 bases and 7 bases respectively, with 16 bases between them. The CDR3 loop is CASSTGQPRGGYTF. In DNA, the CDR3 is TGTGCCAGTAGTACTGGACAGCCCAGAGGTGGCTACACCTTC.

This clonotype was detected ten times or more. This rearrangement joins TRBV5-6 to TRBJ2-3; TRBD2 is a possible D gene (5 bases). CDR3 length: 16 amino acids. V gave up 1 base and J gave up 0 bases, with 12 bases separating them. CDR1 and CDR2 (germline): SGHDT, YYEEEE. The CDR3 bases are TGTGCCAGCAGCTTGTTCCAGCGGACTAGCACAGATACGCAGTATTTT. This encodes CASSLFQRTSTDTQYF.